Each of the 15 T cell receptor beta chains below was sequenced from the same sample in a study of tumor and adjacent non-tumor tissue in lung cancer. The library came from three nested PCR rounds adapted from ARM-PCR protocols. Each CDR3 protein gets one entry after TCRdb re-called the multiplex PCR reads with MiXCR. The sample carries roughly 81,000 distinct CDR3 sequences, around 70% recorded once. The template was RNA from unsorted bulk tissue. Sequenced input: lung tumor tissue. The receptor set was obtained from a woman between 65 and 79 years old with non-small cell lung cancer.

Note on this clonotype: Just one base apart from a much larger clone, this may be a read error. The chain is built from TRBV6-1 and TRBJ2-1; maybe TRBD2 (6 bases). Trimming took 3 bases from V and 3 from J, leaving 12 bases between them. Germline CDR1 and CDR2: MNHNS and SASEGT. The CDR3 length is 15 residues. Written as DNA, the CDR3 is TGTGCCAGCAGTGAGGTAGCGGAGCGCTACAATGAGCAGTTCTTC. Translated: CASSEVAERYNEQFF.

Regarding this clonotype: The junction departs from the called germline gene at one end, perhaps through a read error. The chain has TRBV6-1 and TRBJ2-2, with D possibly matching TRBD1 (6 bases). There are 14 residues in the CDR3. In germline, CDR1 is MNHNS, CDR2 SASEGT. This chain's CDR3 is CPSSVDSSTGKLFF. CDR3 DNA sequence: TGTCCCAGCAGTGTGGACAGTTCCACCGGGAAGCTGTTTTTT.

With respect to this clonotype: The junction does not match germline at one end; this may be a read error. CDR3 nucleotides: TGTGCAAGCACCTGGGGGAAAACCTCCGGCTACACCTTC. Translating gives CASTWGKTSGYTF. The chain links TRBV12-3 or TRBV12-4 to TRBJ1-2, with D perhaps TRBD1 (5 bases). This CDR3 is built from 13 residues.

Notes on this clonotype: One end of the junction varies from germline; a read error may be responsible. The V and J genes are TRBV29-1 and TRBJ1-6; maybe TRBD1 (6 bases). The length of the CDR3 is 14 residues. CDR1 is SQVTM and CDR2 is ANQGSEA in the germline V gene. The CDR3 reads CSVEERGPGSPHHF. The DNA for the CDR3 is TGCAGCGTTGAAGAGCGGGGGCCTGGTTCACCCCACCACTTT.

The sample holds many counts of this clonotype. The chain uses TRBV20-1 and TRBJ2-4; D is undetermined. The V gene's germline CDR1 is DFQATT and CDR2 SNEGSKA (reference sequence). Trimming removed 5 bases at V and 0 bases at J, with 8 bases between. The CDR3 totals 13 residues. CDR3 loop: CSAVWVAKNIQYF. As DNA, the CDR3 is TGCAGTGCTGTCTGGGTAGCCAAAAACATTCAGTACTTC.

J is TRBJ2-1 and V is TRBV4-2; D possibly corresponds to TRBD1 (6 bases). Per germline, CDR1 LGHNA and CDR2 YNFKEQ. Trimming took off 6 bases at V and 5 bases at J, with 17 bases between the two ends. This CDR3 region has 15 residues. CDR3 sequence reads: CASSHAAGDDNEQFF. In nucleotides, the CDR3 is TGTGCCAGCAGTCATGCGGCAGGGGATGACAATGAGCAGTTCTTC.

The chain employs TRBV11-3 and TRBJ2-3; D possibly corresponds to TRBD2 (6 bases). CDR3 length: 15 residues. With 5 bases removed from V and 2 bases from J, the gap between germline ends came to 14 bases. Germline V gives CDR1 SGHNT, CDR2 YENEEA. Here the CDR3 reads CASSTPGSHTDTQYF. The CDR3 DNA is TGTGCCAGCAGCACACCCGGGAGTCACACAGATACGCAGTATTTT.

This clonotype was seen only a few times. The chain recombines TRBV6-4 with TRBJ2-3; TRBD2 aligns across 7 bases. The CDR3 sequence is 16 residues long. CDR1 and CDR2 from the germline V gene are MRHNA and SNTAGT. V was pared by 6 bases and J by 3 bases, with 12 bases of the junction left unmatched. The CDR3 is CASRMGTNGRTDTQYF. CDR3 DNA: TGTGCCAGCAGGATGGGGACTAACGGGAGGACAGATACGCAGTATTTT.

Concerning this clonotype itself: A clone one base away is much larger, so this may be a read error. The chain joins TRBV20-1 to TRBJ2-7, with 13 bases matching TRBD2. Germline V gene data show CDR1 as DFQATT and CDR2 as SNEGSKA (reference sequence). The CDR3 runs 17 residues. CDR3 residues: CGASGGLAGWLTYEQYF. The CDR3 DNA reads TGCGGTGCTAGCGGGGGACTAGCGGGGTGGCTAACCTACGAGCAGTACTTC.

To note about this clonotype: The junction shows a germline mismatch at one end, possibly a read error. The rearrangement uses TRBV29-1 and TRBJ1-1; D remains unclear. CDR1 SQVTM and CDR2 ANQGSEA come from the germline V gene. The CDR3 runs to 13 residues. DNA for the CDR3: TGCAGCGTCGATGCTTCTTACGGCGCTGTAGCTTTCTTC. Protein sequence: CSVDASYGAVAFF.

This clonotype was seen repeatedly, ten times or more. V gene TRBV12-3 or TRBV12-4 combines with J gene TRBJ1-4, with 8 bases identical to TRBD1. The length of the CDR3 is 14 residues. With V trimmed by 6 bases and J by 7 bases, 7 bases remained unmatched. The CDR3 DNA sequence: TGTGCCAGCAGGCGCGGACAGGGTGGTGAAAAACTGTTTTTT. Translating it yields CASRRGQGGEKLFF.

There are many counts of this clonotype. J is TRBJ2-7 and V is TRBV10-2; 13 bases line up with TRBD2. This CDR3 contains 18 residues. Germline lookup yields CDR1 WSHSY and CDR2 SAAADI. Trimming cost V 3 bases and J 3 bases; bases outside gene matches: 11. The CDR3 sequence is CASSEGGLAGPPSYEQYF. In nucleotides, the CDR3 is TGCGCCAGCAGTGAAGGGGGACTAGCGGGACCGCCGAGCTACGAGCAGTACTTC.

This clonotype was recorded at least ten times. The rearrangement uses TRBV6-1 and TRBJ2-3; 7 bases map to TRBD1. There are 14 residues in the CDR3. The germline V gene encodes CDR1 MNHNS and CDR2 SASEGT. V was clipped by 7 bases and J by 3 bases; unmatched bases: 7. CDR3 amino acids: CASTVTGLTDTQYF. CDR3 sequence (DNA): TGTGCCAGCACTGTGACAGGGCTGACAGATACGCAGTATTTT.

Comments on this clonotype: Being one base from a much bigger clone, this may be a read error. This rearrangement joins TRBV20-1 to TRBJ2-1, with 13 bases that match TRBD2. This CDR3 has 16 amino acids. Per germline, CDR1 DFQATT and CDR2 SNEGSKA (reference sequence). The CDR3 loop reads CGAHPGTSGNGNEQFF. The CDR3 nucleotides are TGCGGTGCTCATCCCGGGACTAGCGGGAATGGGAATGAGCAGTTCTTC.

J is TRBJ1-1 and V is TRBV7-9; 7 bases map to TRBD1. The CDR3 is 12 amino acids. V shed 6 bases, J shed 7 bases, and the junction held 5 bases outside the gene matches. Germline lookup yields CDR1 SEHNR and CDR2 FQNEAQ (reference sequence). The DNA for the CDR3 is TGTGCCAGCAGTTATGACAGGGATGAAGCTTTCTTT. Translated: CASSYDRDEAFF.